The 12 T cell receptor beta chains below come from one sample, sequenced in a study of cytomegalovirus exposure and HLA in healthy donors. This PCR relied on a set of 60 Vbeta primers and 13 Jbeta primers. The data were produced by immunoSEQ multiplex PCR, yet TCRdb's version contains in-frame clones alone and is incomplete. This table holds about 190,000 clones, more than 80% found once. The sequencing input was PBMCs. Receptors originate from a woman aged 50 to 60 in good health and CMV-seropositive.

The V call is TRBV18, the J call TRBJ1-3; 7 bases fit TRBD1. The CDR3 runs to 15 residues. J gave up 2 bases and V 1 base, and 2 bases lay outside the gene matches. CDR1 and CDR2 (germline): KGHSH, LQKENI. CDR3 residues: CASSPRQGAGNTIYF. The CDR3 DNA reads as TGTGCCAGCTCACCACGGCAGGGGGCTGGAAACACCATATATTTT.

Note on this clone: Germline is not matched at one junction end, which may reflect a read error. V gene TRBV4-1 combines with J gene TRBJ2-1, with D maybe TRBD2 (5 bases). The germline CDR1 and CDR2 sequences are MGHRA and YSYEKL. The CDR3 consists of 13 residues. The CDR3 DNA reads TGTGCCAGCAGCCAAGATCGGGGAATTGAGCAGTTCTTC. Its protein is CASSQDRGIEQFF.

The V call is TRBV7-9, the J call TRBJ2-7; 8 bases agree with TRBD1. Germline V gene lookup returns CDR1 SEHNR and CDR2 FQNEAQ (reference sequence). CDR3 length: 15 amino acids. V lost 5 bases to trimming and J lost 6 bases; unmatched junction nucleotides: 12. The CDR3 protein is CASSQSGTGFIEQYF. CDR3 nucleotide sequence: TGTGCCAGCAGCCAATCGGGGACAGGTTTTATCGAGCAGTACTTC.

V is TRBV5-1 and J is TRBJ1-1; no firm D call. V lost 1 base to trimming and J lost 2 bases, with 6 bases between them. This CDR3 is built from 13 residues. Germline CDR1 and CDR2: SGHRS and YFSETQ. CDR3 sequence reads: CASSLYSNTEAFF. The CDR3 DNA sequence: TGCGCCAGCAGCTTGTACAGCAACACTGAAGCTTTCTTT. The full variable domain, in which reference TRBV5-1 and TRBJ1-1 provide the parts outside the CDR3, is KAGVTQTPRYLIKTRGQQVTLSCSPISGHRSVSWYQQTPGQGLQFLFEYFSETQRNKGNFPGRFSGRQFSNSRSEMNVSTLELGDSALYLCASSLYSNTEAFFGQGTRLTVV.

This clone was seen only once. The chain joins TRBV5-5 to TRBJ2-2, with 12 positions matching TRBD1. V was pared by 4 bases and J by 8 bases, with 6 bases of the junction left unmatched. The CDR3 contains 15 residues. From germline, CDR1 is SGHKS and CDR2 YYEKEE (reference sequence). Here the CDR3 DNA reads TGTGCCAGCAGCAGGGGACAGGGGGCGATGGGGGAGCTGTTTTTT. This sequence encodes CASSRGQGAMGELFF.

A note on this clone: Since the CDR3 does not end with the conserved phenylalanine or tryptophan, this likely comes from a read error. This chain joins TRBV5-1 and TRBJ1-5; 8 positions agree with TRBD1. The V gene's germline CDR1 is SGHRS and CDR2 YFSETQ. The CDR3 runs to 15 residues. Trimming took 4 bases from V and 4 from J; bases not matched to a gene: 7. The CDR3 reads CASSPGQVSNQPQHL. CDR3 coding DNA: TGCGCCAGCAGCCCGGGACAGGTCAGTAATCAGCCCCAGCATCTC.

The chain is built from TRBV18 and TRBJ2-1; TRBD1 agrees at 7 bases. This CDR3 is built from 15 residues. Germline V gene lookup returns CDR1 KGHSH and CDR2 LQKENI. With V trimmed by 8 bases and J by 3 bases, 10 bases remained unmatched. The CDR3 is CASRRTGLSYNEQFF. CDR3 nucleotides: TGTGCCAGCCGCCGGACAGGCCTTAGCTACAATGAGCAGTTCTTC.

As concerns this clone: One junction end does not reproduce the germline sequence, and a read error may be involved. The V gene is TRBV7-9, the J gene TRBJ2-3; maybe TRBD1 (5 bases). From germline, CDR1 is SEHNR and CDR2 FQNEAQ (reference sequence). This CDR3 is built from 11 residues. The CDR3 nucleotides read TGTTCCAGCAGGGCGGACATTACGCAGTATTTT. It is translated as CSSRADITQYF. Full variable domain (rest looked up from reference TRBV7-9 and TRBJ2-3): DTGVSQNPRHKITKRGQNVTFRCDPISEHNRLYWYRQTLGQGPEFLTYFQNEAQLEKSRLLSDRFSAERPKGSFSTLEIQRTEQGDSAMYLCSSRADITQYFGPGTRLTVL.

In the case of this clone: In the same sample, other DNA sequences code for this CDR3. J is TRBJ1-4 and V is TRBV19; D uncertain. The V end was cut by 9 bases, the J end by 8 bases, with 13 bases between. Germline CDR1 LNHDA, CDR2 SQIVND (reference sequence). The CDR3 extends over 12 amino acids. CDR3 protein: CASRRGNEKLFF. The CDR3, as DNA: TGTGCCAGCCGGCGAGGGAACGAAAAACTGTTTTTT.

The V and J genes are TRBV29-1 and TRBJ2-7, with no clear D. V was clipped by 6 bases and J by 0 bases, with 18 bases between them. Germline loops: CDR1 SQVTM, CDR2 ANQGSEA. This CDR3 has 15 residues. The CDR3 DNA reads TGCAGCGTCTCCTGGGCAGACAAGAACTCCTACGAGCAGTACTTC. This codes for CSVSWADKNSYEQYF.

The chain uses TRBV9 and TRBJ1-1; D is unclear. Deletions cut 0 bases from V and 14 bases from J, with 17 bases between. Per the germline V gene, CDR1 is SGDLS and CDR2 is YYNGEE. The CDR3 sequence is 13 residues long. The CDR3 protein is CASSVEPTKGAFF. The DNA for the CDR3 is TGTGCCAGCAGCGTAGAACCCACTAAGGGAGCCTTCTTT.

The chain joins TRBV9 to TRBJ2-5, with 14 bases lining up with TRBD2. V was clipped by 3 bases and J by 1 base; unmatched bases: 11. The CDR3 runs to 19 residues. Per the germline V gene, CDR1 is SGDLS and CDR2 is YYNGEE. The CDR3 nucleotides read TGTGCCAGCAGCGCCGAGGCCGGGACTAGCGGGGGATTCCAAGAGACCCAGTACTTC. Translated, it gives CASSAEAGTSGGFQETQYF.